This T cell receptor (beta chain) comes out of a study of radiation and T cells in renal cell carcinoma. Time point meaning: baseline pretreatment blood. Stated treatment: 15 Gy SBRT to primary tumor, nephrectomy 4 weeks later. The CDR3 consists of 15 residues. In germline, CDR1 is PRHDT, CDR2 FYEKMQ (reference sequence). V lost 5 bases and J lost 0; bases outside the gene matches: 4. Sequenced by immunoSEQ multiplex PCR; TCRdb stores in-frame clones only, minus some. The sample lists 100,000 to 150,000 clones; 80% to 85% were seen once. The sequencing here drew on blood, taken from a patient whose treatment included radiotherapy and nephrectomy. J is TRBJ2-4 and V is TRBV13; 7 nucleotides match TRBD1. The sequence was obtained from a woman in her sixties with renal cell carcinoma. CDR3 sequence reads: CASSARGIAKNIQYF. In DNA, the CDR3 is TGTGCCAGCAGCGCCAGGGGGATAGCCAAAAACATTCAGTACTTC. Supplemented by reference TRBV13 and TRBJ2-4, the full variable domain reads AAGVIQSPRHLIKEKRETATLKCYPIPRHDTVYWYQQGPGQDPQFLISFYEKMQSDKGSIPDRFSAQQFSDYHSELNMSSLELGDSALYFCASSARGIAKNIQYFGAGTRLSVL.